This T cell receptor (beta chain) derives from a study of early T cells in non-severe SARS-CoV-2 infection. This clonotype occurred many times. Its antigen is currently unknown. Individual cDNA molecules received unique molecular identifiers. TCRdb fed the 5' RACE reads into MiXCR, producing one record per CDR3 protein. Altogether some 25,000 distinct CDR3 sequences are present, around 4% being singletons, with the ten largest covering 9% to 12%. General study points: The study's VDJdb matching favored anti-spike CD8 responses and missed private and CD4 specificities.

CDR3 length: 15 residues. CDR1 and CDR2 from the germline V gene are LNHDA and SQIVND (reference sequence). V was cut by 1 base and J by 5 bases, with 12 bases left in between. Sequencing used whole blood. The source of this sequence is an adult who was a healthcare worker with PCR-confirmed SARS-CoV-2 infection or an uninfected control (not recorded which). V usage is TRBV19 and J usage is TRBJ1-5; D is undetermined. The CDR3 reads CASSIVVGSHQPQHF. The CDR3 bases are TGTGCCAGTAGTATAGTAGTGGGTAGTCATCAGCCCCAGCATTTT.